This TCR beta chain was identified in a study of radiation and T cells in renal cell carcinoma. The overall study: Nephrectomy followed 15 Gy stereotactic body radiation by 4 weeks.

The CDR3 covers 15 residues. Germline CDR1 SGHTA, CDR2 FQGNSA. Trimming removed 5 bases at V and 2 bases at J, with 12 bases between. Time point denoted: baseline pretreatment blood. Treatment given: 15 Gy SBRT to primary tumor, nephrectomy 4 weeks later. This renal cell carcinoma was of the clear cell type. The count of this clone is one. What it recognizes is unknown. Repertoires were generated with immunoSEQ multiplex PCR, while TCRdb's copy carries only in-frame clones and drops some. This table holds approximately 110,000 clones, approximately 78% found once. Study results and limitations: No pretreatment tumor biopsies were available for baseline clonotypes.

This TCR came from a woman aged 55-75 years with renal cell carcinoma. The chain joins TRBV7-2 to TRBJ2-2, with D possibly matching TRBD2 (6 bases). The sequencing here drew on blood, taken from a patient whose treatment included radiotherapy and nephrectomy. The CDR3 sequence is CASSARLGNTGELFF. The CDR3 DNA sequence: TGTGCCAGCAGCGCAAGACTAGGAAACACCGGGGAGCTGTTTTTT.